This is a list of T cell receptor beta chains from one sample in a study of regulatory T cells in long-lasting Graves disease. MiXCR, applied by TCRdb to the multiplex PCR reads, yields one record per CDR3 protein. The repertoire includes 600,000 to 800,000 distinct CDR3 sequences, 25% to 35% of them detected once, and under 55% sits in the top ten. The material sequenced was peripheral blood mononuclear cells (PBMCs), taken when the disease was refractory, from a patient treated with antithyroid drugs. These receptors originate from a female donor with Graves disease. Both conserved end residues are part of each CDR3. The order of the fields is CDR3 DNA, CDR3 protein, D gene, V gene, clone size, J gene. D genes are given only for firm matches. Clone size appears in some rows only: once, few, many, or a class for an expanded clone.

cdr3_nt: TGTGCCAGCACCCGGGACACCAACACTGAAGCTTTCTTT; cdr3_aa: CASTRDTNTEAFF; d_call: .; v_call: TRBV2; clone_size: many; j_call: TRBJ1-1
cdr3_nt: TGTGCCAGCAGTTACGGGACAGGGATCAAACTGTTTTTT; cdr3_aa: CASSYGTGIKLFF; d_call: TRBD1; v_call: TRBV6-5; clone_size: few; j_call: TRBJ1-4
cdr3_nt: TGTGCCAGCAGTGGGGACGGCGAAGCTTTCTTT; cdr3_aa: CASSGDGEAFF; d_call: .; v_call: TRBV6-1; clone_size: .; j_call: TRBJ1-1
cdr3_nt: TGTGCCAGCAGAAGTAGGCACTACGAGCAGTACTTC; cdr3_aa: CASRSRHYEQYF; d_call: .; v_call: TRBV2; clone_size: .; j_call: TRBJ2-7
cdr3_nt: TGTGCCAGCAGTACACAGAACTATGACTACACCTTC; cdr3_aa: CASSTQNYDYTF; d_call: .; v_call: TRBV6-1; clone_size: .; j_call: TRBJ1-2
cdr3_nt: TGTGCCAGCAGTTTATGGCGACGAAAAGAGACCCAGTACTTC; cdr3_aa: CASSLWRRKETQYF; d_call: .; v_call: TRBV28; clone_size: .; j_call: TRBJ2-5
cdr3_nt: TGTGCCAGCAGCCCGGACCCAAGCCAAAACTATGGCTACACCTTC; cdr3_aa: CASSPDPSQNYGYTF; d_call: .; v_call: TRBV9; clone_size: few; j_call: TRBJ1-2
cdr3_nt: TGCAGTGCTAGAGGGAAACTAGGGCTAGTGGAGACCCAGTACTTC; cdr3_aa: CSARGKLGLVETQYF; d_call: .; v_call: TRBV20-1; clone_size: many; j_call: TRBJ2-5
cdr3_nt: TGTGCCAGCATCCCAGGGGCCTATACCGGGGAGCTGTTTTTT; cdr3_aa: CASIPGAYTGELFF; d_call: .; v_call: TRBV2; clone_size: .; j_call: TRBJ2-2
cdr3_nt: TGCGCCAGCAGCTTGGCCACAGGGGCTGGAGGCTACACCTTC; cdr3_aa: CASSLATGAGGYTF; d_call: TRBD1; v_call: TRBV5-1; clone_size: .; j_call: TRBJ1-2
cdr3_nt: TGTGCCTGGAGTGTACGGACAGGACGTGAAGCTTTCTTT; cdr3_aa: CAWSVRTGREAFF; d_call: TRBD1; v_call: TRBV30; clone_size: few; j_call: TRBJ1-1
cdr3_nt: TGTGCCAGCCGAGGACAGGGCCGTGGCTACACCTTC; cdr3_aa: CASRGQGRGYTF; d_call: TRBD1; v_call: TRBV12-3/TRBV12-4; clone_size: many; j_call: TRBJ1-2
cdr3_nt: TGTGCCTGGGACAGGGTGGTCACTGAAGCTTTCTTT; cdr3_aa: CAWDRVVTEAFF; d_call: TRBD1; v_call: TRBV30; clone_size: few; j_call: TRBJ1-1
cdr3_nt: TGCAGTGCTTTAGGTCGGCAGGAAGAGACCCAGTACTTC; cdr3_aa: CSALGRQEETQYF; d_call: .; v_call: TRBV20-1; clone_size: .; j_call: TRBJ2-5
cdr3_nt: TGTGCCAGCAGCGGTACCGGACAGGGGGCGATCCTGTACGAGCAGTACTTC; cdr3_aa: CASSGTGQGAILYEQYF; d_call: TRBD1; v_call: TRBV2; clone_size: many; j_call: TRBJ2-7
cdr3_nt: TGTGCCTGGAACCCCGGGACAGGAGTCTATGGCTACACCTTC; cdr3_aa: CAWNPGTGVYGYTF; d_call: TRBD1; v_call: TRBV30; clone_size: .; j_call: TRBJ1-2
cdr3_nt: TGTGCCAGCAGCTCCCAGTCTAGCGGGAGTGGGTATACGCAGTATTTT; cdr3_aa: CASSSQSSGSGYTQYF; d_call: TRBD2; v_call: TRBV7-3; clone_size: .; j_call: TRBJ2-3
cdr3_nt: TGTGCCAGCAGCCAAGCTGTTTCTATGGGCACTGAAGCTTTCTTT; cdr3_aa: CASSQAVSMGTEAFF; d_call: .; v_call: TRBV3-1; clone_size: .; j_call: TRBJ1-1
cdr3_nt: TGTGCCAGCAGGTCGGGACACACCTACGAGCAGTACTTC; cdr3_aa: CASRSGHTYEQYF; d_call: .; v_call: TRBV6-1; clone_size: .; j_call: TRBJ2-7
cdr3_nt: TGTGCCAGCAGTGAAGGGGAAGCTTTCTTT; cdr3_aa: CASSEGEAFF; d_call: .; v_call: TRBV2; clone_size: few; j_call: TRBJ1-1
cdr3_nt: TGTGCCAGCAGCACCCGGGACAGGGGTTGGCAAGAGACCCAGTACTTC; cdr3_aa: CASSTRDRGWQETQYF; d_call: TRBD1; v_call: TRBV7-2; clone_size: .; j_call: TRBJ2-5
cdr3_nt: TGTGCCAGCAGTGTAAACGGGGAGGCGGGCTACACCTTC; cdr3_aa: CASSVNGEAGYTF; d_call: .; v_call: TRBV6-1; clone_size: many; j_call: TRBJ1-2
cdr3_nt: TGTGCCAGCAGCTTGACACTGAACACTGAAGCTTTCTTT; cdr3_aa: CASSLTLNTEAFF; d_call: .; v_call: TRBV28; clone_size: many; j_call: TRBJ1-1
cdr3_nt: TGTGCCAGCAGTGAGACACCGCTGAACACTGAAGCTTTCTTT; cdr3_aa: CASSETPLNTEAFF; d_call: .; v_call: TRBV25-1; clone_size: once; j_call: TRBJ1-1
cdr3_nt: TGTGCCAGCAGCCAACCCGGGACAGGGTATCAGCCCCAGCATTTT; cdr3_aa: CASSQPGTGYQPQHF; d_call: TRBD1; v_call: TRBV7-2; clone_size: once; j_call: TRBJ1-5